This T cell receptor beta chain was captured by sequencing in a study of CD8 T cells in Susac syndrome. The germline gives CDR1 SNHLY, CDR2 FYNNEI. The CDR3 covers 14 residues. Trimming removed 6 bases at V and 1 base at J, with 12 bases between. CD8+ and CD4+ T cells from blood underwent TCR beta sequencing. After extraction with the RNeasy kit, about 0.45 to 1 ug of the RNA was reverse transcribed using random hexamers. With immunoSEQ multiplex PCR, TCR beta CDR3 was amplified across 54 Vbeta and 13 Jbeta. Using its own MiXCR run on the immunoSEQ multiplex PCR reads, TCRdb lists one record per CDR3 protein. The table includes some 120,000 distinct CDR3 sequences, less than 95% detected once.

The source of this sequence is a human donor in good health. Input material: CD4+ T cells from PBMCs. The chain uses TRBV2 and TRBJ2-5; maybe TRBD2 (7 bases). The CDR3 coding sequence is TGTGCCAGCAGCCCGGGGGGCAGCCAAGAGACCCAGTACTTC. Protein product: CASSPGGSQETQYF.